This T cell receptor (beta chain) was identified during a study of blood T cell repertoires in COVID-19. Participants spanned ages about 18 to 100 years and resided in roughly 22 US areas. In assigning cohorts, the study relied on participant-reported clinical history. Before being deemed recovered, Cohort 3 donors had two negative PCRs, clearance, or symptom resolution. Clones were read by immunoSEQ multiplex PCR, and TCRdb kept only the in-frame ones, dropping some. Of 200,000 to 300,000 clones in the sample, around 88% are singletons; the top ten hold over 4%. Germline V lookup: CDR1 SGDLS, CDR2 YYNGEE. The CDR3 is 16 amino acids. Trimming took 0 bases from V and 4 from J, leaving 11 bases between them.

The chain employs TRBV9 and TRBJ1-6; D remains unclear. The clonotype originates from a woman aged 25 to 39 who had recovered from COVID-19. The sequenced sample consisted of PBMCs or T cells enriched from blood (not recorded which). This chain's CDR3 is CASSVESVSYNSPLHF. The CDR3 region has the DNA TGTGCCAGCAGCGTAGAATCGGTTTCGTATAATTCACCCCTCCACTTT. Using reference TRBV9 and TRBJ1-6 for the parts outside the CDR3, the full variable domain is DSGVTQTPKHLITATGQRVTLRCSPRSGDLSVYWYQQSLDQGLQFLIQYYNGEERAKGNILERFSAQQFPDLHSELNLSSLELGDSALYFCASSVESVSYNSPLHFGNGTRLTVT.